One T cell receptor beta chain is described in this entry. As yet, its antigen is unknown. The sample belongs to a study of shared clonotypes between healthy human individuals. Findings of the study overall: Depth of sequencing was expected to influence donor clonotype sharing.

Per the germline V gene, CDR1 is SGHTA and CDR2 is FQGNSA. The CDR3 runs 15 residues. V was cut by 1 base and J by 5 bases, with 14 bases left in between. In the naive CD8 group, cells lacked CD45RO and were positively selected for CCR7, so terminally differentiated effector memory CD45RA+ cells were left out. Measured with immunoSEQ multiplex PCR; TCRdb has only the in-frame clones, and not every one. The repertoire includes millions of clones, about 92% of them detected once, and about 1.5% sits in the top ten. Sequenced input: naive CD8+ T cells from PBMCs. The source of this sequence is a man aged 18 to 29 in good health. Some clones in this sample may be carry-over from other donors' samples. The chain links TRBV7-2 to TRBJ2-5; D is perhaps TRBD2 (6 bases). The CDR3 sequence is CASSLVRDLAETQYF. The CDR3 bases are TGTGCCAGCAGCTTAGTGCGGGATCTGGCGGAGACCCAGTACTTC.